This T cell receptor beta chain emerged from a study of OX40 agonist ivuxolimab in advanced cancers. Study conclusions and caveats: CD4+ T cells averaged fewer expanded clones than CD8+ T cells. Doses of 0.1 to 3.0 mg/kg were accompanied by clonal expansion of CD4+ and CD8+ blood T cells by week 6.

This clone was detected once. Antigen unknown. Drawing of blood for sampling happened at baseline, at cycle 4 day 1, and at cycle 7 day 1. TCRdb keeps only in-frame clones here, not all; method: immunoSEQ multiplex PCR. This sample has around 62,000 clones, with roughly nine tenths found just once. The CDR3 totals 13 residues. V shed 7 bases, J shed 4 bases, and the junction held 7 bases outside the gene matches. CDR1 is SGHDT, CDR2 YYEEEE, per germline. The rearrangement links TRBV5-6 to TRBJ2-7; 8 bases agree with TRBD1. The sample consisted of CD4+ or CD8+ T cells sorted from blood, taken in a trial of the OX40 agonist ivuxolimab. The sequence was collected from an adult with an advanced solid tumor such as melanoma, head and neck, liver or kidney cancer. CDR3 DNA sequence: TGTGCCAGCGGAGGACAGGGCCTTTACGAGCAGTACTTC. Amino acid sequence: CASGGQGLYEQYF.